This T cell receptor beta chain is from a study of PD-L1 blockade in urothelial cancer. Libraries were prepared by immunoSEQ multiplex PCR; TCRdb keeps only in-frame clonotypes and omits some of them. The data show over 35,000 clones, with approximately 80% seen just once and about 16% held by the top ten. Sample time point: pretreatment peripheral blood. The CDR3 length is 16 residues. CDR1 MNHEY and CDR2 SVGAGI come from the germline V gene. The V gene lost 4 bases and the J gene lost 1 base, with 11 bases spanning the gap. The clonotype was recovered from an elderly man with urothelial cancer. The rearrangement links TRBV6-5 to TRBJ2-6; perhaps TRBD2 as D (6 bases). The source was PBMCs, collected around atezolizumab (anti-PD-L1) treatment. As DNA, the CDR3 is TGTGCCAGCAGTTGGGATAGCGGTTCTGGGGCCAACGTCCTGACTTTC. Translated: CASSWDSGSGANVLTF.